Following are 21 T cell receptor beta chains from one sample sequenced in a study of shared clonotypes between healthy human individuals. Clones were sequenced by immunoSEQ multiplex PCR, and TCRdb holds only the in-frame ones, with some missing. This table has 1 million to 1.2 million clones, 70% to 80% appearing once. Sequenced material: memory CD4+ T cells from PBMCs. Subset meaning: CD45RA-negative fraction. These receptors were obtained from a man in his late teens or twenties in good health. Some clones in this sample may be carry-over from other donors' samples.

The sample holds many counts of this clone. V and J are TRBV7-8 and TRBJ2-5; 8 nucleotides line up with TRBD2. V was clipped by 1 base and J by 3 bases; unmatched bases: 7. This CDR3 has 16 residues. Per germline, CDR1 SGHVS and CDR2 FQNEAQ. CDR3 region: CASSLGGAGVEETQYF. The CDR3 bases are TGTGCCAGCAGCTTAGGGGGAGCGGGAGTAGAAGAGACCCAGTACTTC.

The gene calls are TRBV11-2 and TRBJ2-7; D assignment may be TRBD1 or TRBD2 (5 bases each). The length of the CDR3 is 14 residues. Trimming took 2 bases from V and 2 from J, leaving 10 bases between them. Germline lookup yields CDR1 SGHAT and CDR2 FQNNGV. CDR3 region: CASSLPGGTYEQYF. CDR3 sequence (DNA): TGTGCCAGCAGCTTACCTGGGGGAACCTACGAGCAGTACTTC.

To note about this clone: This is likely an artifact of a read error, given a far larger clone one base away. Other nucleotide sequences from this sample produce the same CDR3. In DNA form, the CDR3 reads TGTGCCAGCAGCTCCAGGAATCAGCCCCAGCATTTT. Protein sequence: CASSSRNQPQHF. This chain connects TRBV28 to TRBJ1-5; no definite D call. In germline, CDR1 is MDHEN, CDR2 SYDVKM. V lost 6 bases and J lost 4, with 7 bases in between. The CDR3 length is 12 residues.

The V gene is TRBV5-4, the J gene TRBJ1-1; D perhaps matches TRBD1 (6 bases). The CDR3 has 16 residues. Germline V gives CDR1 SGHNT, CDR2 YYREEE (reference sequence). The ends were cut back, 4 bases at V and 1 base at J, with 17 bases in the middle. In nucleotides, the CDR3 is TGTGCCAGCAGCAACCCAGACGGGGGGCAGAACACTGAAGCTTTCTTT. As protein: CASSNPDGGQNTEAFF.

The genes are TRBV7-2 and TRBJ1-2, with D possibly matching TRBD1 (6 bases). V lost 5 bases to trimming and J lost 8 bases, with 18 bases between them. There are 14 residues in the CDR3. CDR1 is SGHTA and CDR2 is FQGNSA in the germline V gene. The DNA of the CDR3 is TGTGCCAGCAGCCTCAACAGGGAGAGGCCGGGCTACACCTTC. Translation gives CASSLNRERPGYTF.

A remark on this clone: A far more abundant clone sits one base away, making this likely a read error. At the DNA level, this CDR3 is encoded by other sequences in the same sample as well. CDR3 protein: CASSPRGAWTEAFF. In DNA form, the CDR3 reads TGTGCCAGCAGCCCCCGAGGGGCTTGGACTGAAGCTTTCTTT. The gene calls are TRBV5-6 and TRBJ1-1, with D perhaps TRBD1 (5 bases). This CDR3 is built from 14 residues. CDR1 is SGHDT, CDR2 YYEEEE, per germline. The germline V and J ends were trimmed by 4 bases and 5 bases, with 15 bases remaining between them.

This sequence joins TRBV2 and TRBJ2-4; 9 bases align to TRBD1. V was pared by 4 bases and J by 0 bases, with 4 bases of the junction left unmatched. Germline V gives CDR1 SNHLY, CDR2 FYNNEI. This CDR3 has 16 amino acids. CDR3 in DNA: TGTGCCAGCAGTGCGGACAGGGGAGTAGCCAAAAACATTCAGTACTTC. It encodes CASSADRGVAKNIQYF.

V gene TRBV29-1 combines with J gene TRBJ2-1; D gene uncertain. CDR3 length: 13 residues. Trimming shortened V by 0 bases and J by 7 bases, and 10 bases separated the two germline ends. Germline V CDR1 and CDR2: SQVTM, ANQGSEA. The CDR3 reads CSVEENVSNEQFF. For the CDR3, the DNA is TGCAGCGTTGAAGAAAACGTTTCTAATGAGCAGTTCTTC.

The rearrangement uses TRBV5-1 and TRBJ2-7; D is tentatively TRBD1 or TRBD2 (6 bases each). The ends were cut back, 1 base at V and 0 bases at J, with 11 bases in the middle. The length of the CDR3 is 15 residues. CDR1 is SGHRS, CDR2 YFSETQ, per germline. CDR3 in amino acids: CASSLIGGLSYEQYF. The DNA of the CDR3 is TGCGCCAGCAGCTTGATTGGGGGGCTCTCCTACGAGCAGTACTTC.

The rearrangement links TRBV7-9 to TRBJ2-3, with a weak D call TRBD2 (5 bases). Germline loops: CDR1 SEHNR, CDR2 FQNEAQ (reference sequence). CDR3 length: 13 residues. Trimming took 1 base from V and 8 from J, leaving 10 bases between them. The CDR3 loop reads CASSLEARGTQYF. CDR3 coding DNA: TGTGCCAGCAGCTTAGAAGCCCGGGGTACGCAGTATTTT.

The chain employs TRBV6-5 and TRBJ2-5; 8 bases match TRBD1. The J call is doubtful: the DNA matches TRBJ2-7 better. CDR3 length: 15 amino acids. Looked up from germline, CDR1 is MNHEY and CDR2 is SVGAGI. The CDR3 DNA sequence: TGTGCCAGCAGCCGCGACAGGGGCGCAACCTACGAGCAGTACTTC. It translates to CASSRDRGATYEQYF.

This chain links TRBV2 with TRBJ2-7; 7 bases align to TRBD1. V trimming: 4 bases; J trimming: 6 bases; junction bases outside the gene matches: 9. From germline, CDR1 is SNHLY and CDR2 FYNNEI. The CDR3 loop spans 14 amino acids. This CDR3 is CASSGAGRGLEQYF. In DNA, the CDR3 is TGTGCCAGCAGTGGGGCGGGTAGGGGGCTCGAGCAGTACTTC.

This clone occurred once. The same CDR3 arises from other DNA sequences in this sample as well. The rearrangement uses TRBV28 and TRBJ1-1; tentatively, D is TRBD1 (6 bases). The CDR3 has 11 amino acids. Looked up from germline, CDR1 is MDHEN and CDR2 is SYDVKM. Trimming removed 6 bases from V and 7 bases from J, with 9 bases in between. Written as DNA, the CDR3 is TGTGCCAGCAGCTTGACAGGTGAAGCTTTCTTT. Residues: CASSLTGEAFF.

This clone occurred a few times. V and J are TRBV5-1 and TRBJ2-6; D might be TRBD2 (6 bases). Germline V gene data show CDR1 as SGHRS and CDR2 as YFSETQ. Between the trimmed V and J ends, which lost 1 base and 1 base, there was a span of 12 bases. The CDR3 extends over 17 amino acids. CDR3 protein: CASSLLIGTSGANVLTF. CDR3 DNA sequence: TGCGCCAGCAGCTTGTTAATCGGGACTTCTGGGGCCAACGTCCTGACTTTC.

The chain employs TRBV5-1 and TRBJ2-3, with TRBD1 matching over 8 bases. The ends lost 4 bases at V and 10 bases at J; junction bases unmatched: 5. The CDR3 runs to 12 residues. CDR1 is SGHRS and CDR2 is YFSETQ in the germline V gene. The CDR3 nucleotides are TGCGCCAGCAGCCTAGGACAGGGCGCGCAGTATTTT. Encoded protein: CASSLGQGAQYF.

This chain uses TRBV7-2 with TRBJ2-3; maybe TRBD2 (5 bases). The CDR3 extends over 17 amino acids. Germline-derived CDR1 and CDR2 are SGHTA and FQGNSA. Trimming took off 1 base at V and 0 bases at J, with 14 bases between the two ends. CDR3 loop: CASSLVFLAESTDTQYF. CDR3 sequence (DNA): TGTGCCAGCAGCTTAGTCTTCCTAGCAGAAAGCACAGATACGCAGTATTTT.

This clone was seen only once. The chain links TRBV7-6 to TRBJ2-2, with D uncertain. From germline, CDR1 is SGHVS and CDR2 FNYEAQ. The V end lost 6 bases, the J end lost 4 bases, and 12 bases lay between the germline ends. This CDR3 has 14 amino acids. CDR3 region: CASSAGRGTGELFF. In DNA form, the CDR3 reads TGTGCCAGCAGTGCTGGGCGTGGCACCGGGGAGCTGTTTTTT. Full variable domain (remainder filled in from reference TRBV7-6 and TRBJ2-2): GAGVSQSPRYKVTKRGQDVALRCDPISGHVSLYWYRQALGQGPEFLTYFNYEAQQDKSGLPNDRFSAERPEGSISTLTIQRTEQRDSAMYRCASSAGRGTGELFFGEGSRLTVL.

This clone came up a few times. This chain uses TRBV5-6 with TRBJ1-5, with 9 bases that match TRBD1. V trimming: 3 bases; J trimming: 6 bases; junction bases outside the gene matches: 10. The CDR3 has 16 residues. Germline loops: CDR1 SGHDT, CDR2 YYEEEE. The CDR3 reads CASSSRQGGRGQPQHF. The DNA of the CDR3 is TGTGCCAGCAGCTCCAGACAGGGGGGGCGCGGTCAGCCCCAGCATTTT.

J is TRBJ2-1 and V is TRBV20-1; D uncertain. V lost 5 bases, J lost 4 bases, and 6 bases lay in between. Germline values: CDR1 DFQATT, CDR2 SNEGSKA (reference sequence). The CDR3 has 11 amino acids. CDR3 in DNA: TGCAGTGCTTACTTTTACAATGAGCAGTTCTTC. Translation: CSAYFYNEQFF.

This sequence joins TRBV21-1 and TRBJ1-2; the table's D call, TRBD1, has no DNA check behind it. TRBV21-1 is a pseudogene segment. This CDR3 comprises 19 residues. The CDR3 region is CASSTVQGRSLAPTNGYTF. The CDR3 DNA follows: TGTGCCAGCAGCACGGTACAGGGGCGGAGTTTGGCTCCGACAAATGGCTACACCTTC.

The chain links TRBV29-1 to TRBJ2-1; TRBD2 matches 9 bases. The length of the CDR3 is 14 residues. Per germline, CDR1 SQVTM and CDR2 ANQGSEA. Unmatched junction bases numbered 5, after V lost 4 bases and J lost 4 bases. The CDR3 sequence: CSVGGTSRYNEQFF. CDR3 DNA sequence: TGCAGCGTTGGTGGGACTAGCAGATACAATGAGCAGTTCTTC.